This T cell receptor beta chain is from a study of vaccination effects on CD4 cells after COVID-19 (dated 2022 in TCRdb). For the wider study: Participants received two doses of either the BNT162b2 or the mRNA-1273 mRNA SARS-CoV-2 vaccine. The Oncomine TCR Beta short-read assay on an Illumina iSeq 100 was used to sequence cultures from other donors in the study. SARS-CoV-2 spike-specific CD4+ TCR repertoires from before and after mRNA vaccination were compared in COVID-19 convalescent patients and in infection-naive vaccine recipients. Altogether, around ten COVID-19 convalescent patients and several SARS-CoV-2-naive healthy vaccine recipients made up the full study. Here is what the overall study found, with its caveats: The study was limited by a small number of convalescent patients and lacked early post-infection timepoints. Both infection-induced and vaccine-induced clones contracted markedly at late post-vaccination timepoints, which is consistent with waning T cell responses. Among healthy vaccine recipients, nearly all vaccine-induced clones were SARS-CoV-2 mono-reactive, and just 1 of 255 was cross-reactive with common cold coronaviruses.

The CDR3 starts with the cysteine, ends with the phenylalanine, and has 15 residues. CDR3 DNA only is kept here, 45 bases in frame from base 1. Deletion took 7 bases off V and 2 bases off J, with a span of 17 bases between the germline ends. Based on the germline V gene (reference sequence), the CDR1 and CDR2 sequences are LNHDA and SQIVND. For this clone: Its antigen is currently not known. No much larger clonotype is one base removed from it; base qualities were not supplied.

The receptor library was made with the immunoSEQ multiplex PCR assay. DNA from the cultured, isolated CD4+ T cells was subjected to TCR beta CDR3 sequencing. Per the source publication's procedure: Non-productive TCR sequences were discarded, and reads were trimmed to the CDR3 region, with only CDR3s of 7 or more amino acids retained. The MANAFEST web app was used to pick out antigen-specific clonotypes by comparing their expansion in peptide wells with that in reference cultures. To be called positive, a clone needed expansion at FDR<0.05 compared with the reference and with all other wells, an odds ratio greater than 5, and a frequency greater than 0.1% in two replicate wells. Clonotypes significantly expanded in SARS-CoV-2 spike wells and in at least one common cold coronavirus spike condition were defined as cross-reactive. Levenshtein distance calculated with the stringdist R package was used to assess CDR3 similarity, and unrooted trees were constructed with ape in R 3.6.1. TCRdb re-hosts the immuneACCESS table, in-frame sequences only. Its copies lack some clones; in the studies checked, an unresolved V gene accounts for under half of them, and the cause for the rest is not known. V, J and clone size were drawn from that table, and D and trimming were deduced from the DNA. Across this sample there are approximately 68,000 clones, with 78% seen only once. Of the sample, 10% to 13% is held by the ten largest clones.

In the ViraFEST assay, PBMC were stimulated with viral peptide pools, and antigen-specific CD4+ T cell clonotypes were then identified by expansion using TCR sequencing. After approximately 11 days of culture, CD4+ T cells were isolated with the EasySep CD4+ T cell isolation kit. Healthy vaccine recipients had no prior SARS-CoV-2 infection, confirmed by negative nucleocapsid antibodies before and after vaccination. Each well held two million PBMC cultured in IMDM containing approximately 5% human AB serum, 8 to 10 IU/ml IL-2 and gentamicin, along with 10 ug/ml peptides. On days 3 and 7, half of the culture medium was replaced with fresh IL-2-containing medium. Unless otherwise noted, each peptide stimulation condition was cultured in triplicate wells. Using Ficoll-Paque Plus gradient centrifugation, PBMC were separated from whole blood and then either used fresh or cryopreserved at -140C. The spike proteins of SARS-CoV-2 and of the common cold coronaviruses HCoV-NL63, HCoV-OC43 and HCoV-229E were spanned by overlapping peptide pools. The QIAamp micro DNA kit was used to extract genomic DNA from the cultured CD4+ T cells.

Sequencing was performed on CD4+ T cells from PBMCs cultured with SARS-CoV-2 spike peptides, taken before COVID-19 vaccination. The cell subset or site label on this specimen signifies: SARS-CoV-2 spike overlapping peptide pool stimulation. The TCR comes from a human donor who received a COVID-19 vaccine. The rearranged segments are TRBV19 and TRBJ1-2; the D gene is perhaps TRBD1, from 5 matching bases. The nucleotides read TGTGCCAGTATGCCAACGGGGACGGCGAACTATGGCTACACCTTC. The encoded protein is CASMPTGTANYGYTF.